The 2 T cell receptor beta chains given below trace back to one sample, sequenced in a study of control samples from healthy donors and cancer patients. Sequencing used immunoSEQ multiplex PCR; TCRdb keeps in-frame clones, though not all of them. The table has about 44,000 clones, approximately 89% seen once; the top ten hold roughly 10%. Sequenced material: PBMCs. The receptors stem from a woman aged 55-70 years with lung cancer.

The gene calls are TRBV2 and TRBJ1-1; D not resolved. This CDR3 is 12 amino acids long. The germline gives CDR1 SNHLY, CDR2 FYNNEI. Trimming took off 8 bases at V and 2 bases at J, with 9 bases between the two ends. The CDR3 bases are TGTGCCAGCGGACGGATAAACACTGAAGCTTTCTTT. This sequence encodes CASGRINTEAFF.

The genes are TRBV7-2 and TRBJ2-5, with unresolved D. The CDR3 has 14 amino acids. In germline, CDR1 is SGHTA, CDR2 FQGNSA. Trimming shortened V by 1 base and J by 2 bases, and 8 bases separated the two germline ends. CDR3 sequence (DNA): TGTGCCAGCAGCTTAGTTTTGCAGCAAGAGACCCAGTACTTC. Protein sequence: CASSLVLQQETQYF.